The rows below give T cell receptor beta chains drawn from one sample of a study of T cell responses to AZD1222 COVID-19 vaccine. Measured with immunoSEQ multiplex PCR; TCRdb has only the in-frame clones, and not every one. The profile shows roughly 120,000 clones, 70% to 90% of them singletons. Specimen: peripheral blood, collected on day 0 of MenACWY control vaccination. The origin of the receptors is an adult in good health. CDR3s include the opening cysteine and the closing phenylalanine or tryptophan. D genes are given only for firm matches. Expanded clones get a size class; other rows say once, few or many, or leave the size out.

>TRBD2|TRBJ2-7|TRBV14|few|19
TGTGCCAGCAGCCAAGGCGCTCCTGCGGGGGGCCTTCTTTCCACGACACGATACTTC
CASSQGAPAGGLLSTTRYF
>-|TRBJ1-1|TRBV7-9|-|16
TGTGCCAGCAGCTTACCCGGACAGACCATGAACACTGAAGCTTTCTTT
CASSLPGQTMNTEAFF
>-|TRBJ2-5|TRBV5-4|once|15
TGTGCCAGCAGCTCGTGGGATTTATACCAAGAGACCCAGTACTTC
CASSSWDLYQETQYF
>TRBD1|TRBJ1-5|TRBV19|-|15
TGTGCCAGTAGTATATCGGGGACAGGGTTTCAGCCCCAGCATTTT
CASSISGTGFQPQHF
>-|TRBJ1-2|TRBV6-2/TRBV6-3|-|15
TGTGCCAGCAGTTACTCCGGCAGGGAGGGCTATGGCTACACCTTC
CASSYSGREGYGYTF
>TRBD1|TRBJ1-1|TRBV5-6|-|16
TGTGCCAGCAGCTCCCGGGACAGGGATTTGAACACTGAAGCTTTCTTT
CASSSRDRDLNTEAFF
>-|TRBJ2-7|TRBV28|-|15
TGTGCCAGCACCCAAGGGGGGGCAACTTCCTACGAGCAGTACTTC
CASTQGGATSYEQYF
>-|TRBJ1-4|TRBV2|-|14
TGTGCCAGCAGCGCTCAGGGGTTTCGGGAAAAACTGTTTTTT
CASSAQGFREKLFF
>-|TRBJ1-1|TRBV4-3|-|15
TGCGCCAGCAGCCAATCCGGGGGGCGCGGCACTGAAGCTTTCTTT
CASSQSGGRGTEAFF
>-|TRBJ1-2|TRBV18|-|13
TGTGCCAGCTCATCCACAAAACAGGATGGCTACACCTTC
CASSSTKQDGYTF
>-|TRBJ2-7|TRBV27|-|15
TGTGCCAGCAGTTTAGATGGAGCCCTAATGTACGAGCAGTACTTC
CASSLDGALMYEQYF
>-|TRBJ2-7|TRBV18|-|14
TGTGCCAGCTCACCAAATTCAGGGTCCTACGAGCAGTACTTC
CASSPNSGSYEQYF
>TRBD1|TRBJ1-6|TRBV29-1|-|13
TGCAGCGTCGCGGACAGGGGAGTTTCACCCCTCCACTTT
CSVADRGVSPLHF
>-|TRBJ2-7|TRBV5-1|-|14
TGCGCCAGCAGCCCGGGACAAATCTCCTACGAGCAGTACTTC
CASSPGQISYEQYF
>TRBD1|TRBJ2-7|TRBV10-3|-|13
TGTGCCATCAGACAGGGGGGTTCCTACGAGCAGTACTTC
CAIRQGGSYEQYF
>TRBD2|TRBJ2-3|TRBV5-5|-|17
TGTGCCAGCAGCCCTCCCGGGACTAGCGGGGGCACAGATACGCAGTATTTT
CASSPPGTSGGTDTQYF
>TRBD1|TRBJ2-5|TRBV10-3|-|16
TGTGCCATCAGTGAGTCGAGCAGGGGGCGTCAAGAGACCCAGTACTTC
CAISESSRGRQETQYF
>TRBD1|TRBJ1-4|TRBV2|-|14
TGTGCCAGCAGTACGGACAGGGGAGGTGGAAAACTGTTTTTT
CASSTDRGGGKLFF
>-|TRBJ1-5|TRBV30|-|13
TGTGCCTGGAGTGGGGGACCAGGGACGCCCCAGCATTTT
CAWSGGPGTPQHF
>TRBD1|TRBJ2-7|TRBV7-2|-|14
TGTGCCAGCAGCTACGGGACAGGGGGCTACGAGCAGTACTTC
CASSYGTGGYEQYF
>-|TRBJ2-5|TRBV6-6|-|18
TGTGCCAGCAGTCCGCGCTTCGAGACCATCCCTCCAAAAGAGACCCAGTACTTC
CASSPRFETIPPKETQYF
>TRBD2|TRBJ2-7|TRBV5-4|-|18
TGTGCCAGCAGCTCGGATGCCGCACATAGCGGGGGATCGTACGAGCAGTACTTC
CASSSDAAHSGGSYEQYF
>TRBD1|TRBJ1-4|TRBV6-6|-|15
TGTGCCAGCAGTTACTGGGACAGAGGTGCTGAAAAACTGTTTTTT
CASSYWDRGAEKLFF
>-|TRBJ2-5|TRBV27|-|15
TGTGCCAGCAGTCCGCGGCGGGGGCGCACGGAGACCCAGTACTTC
CASSPRRGRTETQYF
>-|TRBJ1-1|TRBV30|-|13
TGTGCCTGGAGCCGAGGGGGGGACACTGAAGCTTTCTTT
CAWSRGGDTEAFF
>-|TRBJ2-7|TRBV2|-|13
TGTGCCAGCAAAGGGATGAGCTCCTACGAGCAGTACTTC
CASKGMSSYEQYF